The clone carrying this TCR beta chain came up a few times. Its antigen is as yet unknown. The sample originates from a study of cytomegalovirus exposure and HLA in healthy donors. Study-level background: A prior analysis found 117 million unique TCR beta sequences from 150 million to 200 million T cells.

PCR was performed using 60 Vbeta and 13 Jbeta primers. Generated by immunoSEQ multiplex PCR, the TCRdb table keeps only in-frame clones and is missing some. The sample includes under 130,000 clones, 65% to 85% seen only once; the top ten take approximately 4.3%. The CDR3 is 16 amino acids. Trimming removed 4 bases from V and 7 bases from J; junction bases left unmatched: 11. CDR1 and CDR2 (germline): SGDLS, YYNGEE. Study-wide results and limits: Prior analysis indicated that the majority of TCR beta V segments exhibited productivity approximately 87% or approximately 30% of the time. After further analysis at a later stage, 16,951 TCR beta sequences were associated with HLA alleles at 0.05 false discovery rate.

The V and J genes are TRBV9 and TRBJ2-2; 9 bases align to TRBD2. The receptor was isolated from a man in his fifties in good health and CMV-seropositive. Sequencing was performed on PBMCs. The DNA for the CDR3 is TGTGCCAGCAGCCCCAGCCCAGCGGGAGGTGGCGGGGAGCTGTTTTTT. Its protein is CASSPSPAGGGGELFF.